This T cell receptor beta chain appears in the sequencing data of a study of T cell repertoires in cytomegalovirus infection. Via MiXCR, TCRdb re-called the reads, giving one row per CDR3 protein. Of roughly 500,000 distinct CDR3 sequences in the sample, 16% were seen once. V trimming: 7 bases; J trimming: 0 bases; junction bases outside the gene matches: 9. The CDR3 is 17 amino acids. This clonotype was observed at least ten times. Sequences were obtained from CD8+ T cells from PBMCs. The gene calls are TRBV12-3 or TRBV12-4 and TRBJ2-6; 7 nucleotides match TRBD1. This TCR was sampled from a human donor in good health (CMV status not recorded). Some clones in this sample may be carry-over from other donors' samples. The DNA for the CDR3 is TGTGCCAGCACCGATCTCCGGGACAGCTCTGGGGCCAACGTCCTGACTTTC. Translating it yields CASTDLRDSSGANVLTF.